A single sample is the source of the 26 T cell receptor beta chains below, sequenced in a study of blood T cell repertoires in COVID-19. Using immunoSEQ multiplex PCR, the repertoire was profiled, and TCRdb retains in-frame clones only, with some absent. Of roughly 220,000 clones in the sample, roughly 88% were seen once. The source material was peripheral blood. The receptors stem from a man aged 30 to 39 who had recovered from COVID-19.

J is TRBJ2-3 and V is TRBV9; D call uncertain. CDR3 length: 15 amino acids. Germline CDR1 is SGDLS and CDR2 is YYNGEE. The V and J ends lost 0 bases and 4 bases respectively, with 12 bases between them. The CDR3: CASSVAPLQSDTQYF. CDR3 DNA sequence: TGTGCCAGCAGCGTAGCCCCTCTCCAGTCAGATACGCAGTATTTT. The full variable domain, in which reference TRBV9 and TRBJ2-3 provide the parts outside the CDR3, is DSGVTQTPKHLITATGQRVTLRCSPRSGDLSVYWYQQSLDQGLQFLIQYYNGEERAKGNILERFSAQQFPDLHSELNLSSLELGDSALYFCASSVAPLQSDTQYFGPGTRLTVL.

The chain joins TRBV11-2 to TRBJ2-5; 7 bases map to TRBD1. Per the germline V gene, CDR1 is SGHAT and CDR2 is FQNNGV. This CDR3 is built from 15 residues. J gave up 5 bases and V 3 bases, and 9 bases lay outside the gene matches. CDR3 protein: CASSFNPGTAETQYF. The DNA of the CDR3 is TGTGCCAGCAGCTTTAACCCCGGGACAGCCGAGACCCAGTACTTC.

The rearrangement uses TRBV5-6 and TRBJ2-2; D possibly corresponds to TRBD1 (6 bases). The CDR3 contains 16 residues. V lost 4 bases, J lost 5 bases, and 18 bases lay in between. Germline loops: CDR1 SGHDT, CDR2 YYEEEE. In nucleotides, the CDR3 is TGTGCCAGCAGCACCCCGGTGGGGGCCGGGACCGGGGAGCTGTTTTTT. Translation: CASSTPVGAGTGELFF.

The chain links TRBV3-1 (or the pseudogene TRBV3-2) to TRBJ2-1; 9 bases are shared with TRBD2. From germline, CDR1 is LGHDT and CDR2 YNNKEL (reference sequence). This CDR3 comprises 15 residues. After removal of 1 base from V and 7 bases from J, the junction contained 5 bases not matched to a gene. Written as DNA, the CDR3 is TGTGCCAGCAGCCAAGTAGCGGGGGCCACTAATGAGCAGTTCTTC. It is translated as CASSQVAGATNEQFF.

The V gene is TRBV7-9, the J gene TRBJ2-7, with a possible D match to TRBD2 (6 bases). CDR1 and CDR2 (germline): SEHNR, FQNEAQ (reference sequence). The CDR3 has 15 residues. The V and J ends lost 2 bases and 7 bases respectively, with 18 bases between them. CDR3 coding DNA: TGTGCCAGCAGCTTATTAAGGGGCACGGCGGGAGAGCAGTACTTC. Amino acid sequence: CASSLLRGTAGEQYF.

This chain uses TRBV5-4 with TRBJ2-2; the match to TRBD1 covers 9 bases. Germline CDR1 SGHNT, CDR2 YYREEE (reference sequence). After removal of 4 bases from V and 4 bases from J, the junction contained 8 bases not matched to a gene. The CDR3 has 16 amino acids. CDR3 in amino acids: CASSITGGSRTGELFF. As DNA, the CDR3 is TGTGCCAGCAGCATTACAGGGGGCTCGCGCACCGGGGAGCTGTTTTTT.

The chain joins TRBV19 to TRBJ1-1; D call uncertain. Germline V lookup: CDR1 LNHDA, CDR2 SQIVND (reference sequence). CDR3 length: 14 residues. V lost 7 bases to trimming and J lost 7 bases, with 19 bases between them. CDR3 loop: CASTTTRVGNEAFF. CDR3 in DNA: TGTGCCAGTACCACCACGAGGGTGGGCAATGAAGCTTTCTTT. Together with reference TRBV19 and TRBJ1-1, the CDR3 gives the full variable domain: DGGITQSPKYLFRKEGQNVTLSCEQNLNHDAMYWYRQDPGQGLRLIYYSQIVNDFQKGDIAEGYSVSREKKESFPLTVTSAQKNPTAFYLCASTTTRVGNEAFFGQGTRLTVV.

This clone has just a few counts. V is TRBV18 and J is TRBJ2-4, with D tentatively TRBD2 (5 bases). The CDR3 sequence is 14 residues long. Germline V gene data show CDR1 as KGHSH and CDR2 as LQKENI. V was shortened by 6 bases and J by 6 bases, with 15 bases between the two germline ends. For the CDR3, the DNA is TGTGCCAGCTCTCGTGCCGAGGCGGGAAACATTCAGTACTTC. Translated: CASSRAEAGNIQYF.

In this sample, this clone turned up once. This chain links TRBV5-8 with TRBJ1-5, with TRBD1 matching 9 bases. Germline lookup yields CDR1 SGHTS and CDR2 YDEGEE. Germline trimming cut 0 bases from V and 8 bases from J; bases unmatched to any gene: 6. The CDR3 contains 15 residues. The chain's CDR3 is CASSLETGGREPQHF. The CDR3 bases are TGTGCCAGCAGCTTGGAAACAGGGGGCCGCGAGCCCCAGCATTTT.

The chain carries TRBV5-4 and TRBJ1-2, with 9 positions matching TRBD1. From germline, CDR1 is SGHNT and CDR2 YYREEE (reference sequence). The CDR3 consists of 18 residues. The V and J ends lost 0 bases and 0 bases, in that order; junction bases with no gene match: 9. The CDR3 region is CASSLDVPGTGTNYGYTF. CDR3 DNA sequence: TGTGCCAGCAGCTTGGATGTTCCCGGGACAGGGACTAACTATGGCTACACCTTC.

The gene calls are TRBV24-1 and TRBJ2-5; 14 nucleotides align to TRBD2. The CDR3 is 19 residues long. V gave up 5 bases and J gave up 4 bases; unmatched junction bases: 14. CDR1 is KGHDR, CDR2 SFDVKD, per germline. DNA for the CDR3: TGTGCCACCAGTGTCCAAGGGGCGGGACTAGCGGGAGTGGGAGAGACCCAGTACTTC. Its translation: CATSVQGAGLAGVGETQYF.

The J gene is TRBJ2-2, the V gene TRBV5-4; 7 nucleotides line up with TRBD2. The trim removed 0 bases at V and 7 bases at J, leaving 9 bases unmatched. In germline, CDR1 is SGHNT, CDR2 YYREEE (reference sequence). The CDR3 is made up of 16 amino acids. The CDR3 loop is CASSLAGSGVSGELFF. The CDR3 DNA follows: TGTGCCAGCAGCTTGGCCGGAAGCGGGGTTAGCGGGGAGCTGTTTTTT. The full variable domain, rest sourced from reference TRBV5-4 and TRBJ2-2, is ETGVTQSPTHLIKTRGQQVTLRCSSQSGHNTVSWYQQALGQGPQFIFQYYREEENGRGNFPPRFSGLQFPNYSSELNVNALELDDSALYLCASSLAGSGVSGELFFGEGSRLTVL.

This clone showed up just a few times. The chain recombines TRBV6-4 with TRBJ1-3, with D hard to call. V dropped 0 bases and J dropped 7 bases, with 10 bases sitting between them. The CDR3 extends over 14 amino acids. Germline CDR1 and CDR2: MRHNA and SNTAGT. Here the CDR3 DNA reads TGTGCCAGCAGTGACTCGGAGGAATCGAACACCATATATTTT. Encoded protein: CASSDSEESNTIYF.

The genes are TRBV4-2 and TRBJ2-1, with a possible D match to TRBD2 (5 bases). The CDR3 contains 18 residues. Trimming shortened V by 0 bases and J by 6 bases, and 21 bases separated the two germline ends. Germline CDR1 LGHNA, CDR2 YNFKEQ. The CDR3 sequence: CASSQDLREVRLGNEQFF. The CDR3 nucleotides read TGTGCCAGCAGCCAAGATTTGAGGGAAGTCCGTCTGGGCAATGAGCAGTTCTTC.

The chain's CDR3 is CASTVYNSPLHF. The CDR3 bases are TGTGCCAGCACAGTTTACAATTCACCCCTCCACTTT. The chain joins TRBV25-1 to TRBJ1-6; D remains unclear. Germline assignment: CDR1 MGHDK and CDR2 SYGVNS. CDR3 length: 12 residues. V lost 7 bases and J 7 bases, leaving 8 bases between the germline ends. Complete variable domain (other parts from reference TRBV25-1 and TRBJ1-6): EADIYQTPRYLVIGTGKKITLECSQTMGHDKMYWYQQDPGMELHLIHYSYGVNSTEKGDLSSESTVSRIRTEHFPLTLESARPSHTSQYLCASTVYNSPLHFGNGTRLTVT.

This rearrangement joins TRBV5-1 to TRBJ1-4; the D is unclear. The CDR3 is 14 amino acids. From germline, CDR1 is SGHRS and CDR2 YFSETQ. The V end lost 0 bases, the J end lost 7 bases, and 10 bases lay between the germline ends. This chain's CDR3 is CASSLVPGGEKLFF. CDR3 bases: TGCGCCAGCAGCTTGGTACCGGGAGGTGAAAAACTGTTTTTT.

This clone was counted a few times. The genes are TRBV11-2 and TRBJ2-7, with 7 bases identical to TRBD1. The CDR3 is 14 residues long. Germline trimming cut 5 bases from V and 0 bases from J; bases unmatched to any gene: 4. The germline gives CDR1 SGHAT, CDR2 FQNNGV. The CDR3 is CASSPGTASYEQYF. Written as DNA, the CDR3 is TGTGCCAGCAGCCCAGGGACAGCCTCCTACGAGCAGTACTTC. Drawing the rest from reference TRBV11-2 and TRBJ2-7, the complete variable domain is EAGVAQSPRYKIIEKRQSVAFWCNPISGHATLYWYQQILGQGPKLLIQFQNNGVVDDSQLPKDRFSAERLKGVDSTLKIQPAKLEDSAVYLCASSPGTASYEQYFGPGTRLTVT.

The rearrangement joins TRBV7-6 to TRBJ1-1; tentatively, D is TRBD1 (6 bases). Germline lookup yields CDR1 SGHVS and CDR2 FNYEAQ. This CDR3 spans 17 amino acids. The V gene lost 0 bases and the J gene lost 1 base, with 15 bases spanning the gap. In nucleotides, the CDR3 is TGTGCCAGCAGCTTAGCAGGAGGTGCAGGGGAGAACACTGAAGCTTTCTTT. Residues: CASSLAGGAGENTEAFF.

A single count supports this clone. The rearrangement links TRBV5-1 to TRBJ2-2; maybe TRBD2 (6 bases). The V gene's germline CDR1 is SGHRS and CDR2 YFSETQ. This CDR3 contains 15 residues. The germline V and J ends were trimmed by 4 bases and 7 bases, with 17 bases remaining between them. The CDR3 sequence is CASSDRGRTNGELFF. In DNA form, the CDR3 reads TGCGCCAGCAGCGACCGGGGGAGAACGAACGGGGAGCTGTTTTTT. The complete variable domain, with remaining parts taken from reference TRBV5-1 and TRBJ2-2, reads KAGVTQTPRYLIKTRGQQVTLSCSPISGHRSVSWYQQTPGQGLQFLFEYFSETQRNKGNFPGRFSGRQFSNSRSEMNVSTLELGDSALYLCASSDRGRTNGELFFGEGSRLTVL.

The rearrangement links TRBV6-5 to TRBJ1-5; TRBD1 matches at 8 bases. CDR1 is MNHEY, CDR2 SVGAGI, per germline. This CDR3 is built from 15 residues. V gave up 7 bases and J gave up 6 bases; unmatched junction bases: 11. CDR3 sequence reads: CASTQAGGSGQPQHF. The CDR3 coding sequence is TGTGCCAGCACTCAGGCAGGGGGCTCTGGTCAGCCCCAGCATTTT.

The chain links TRBV2 to TRBJ2-7, with a weak D call TRBD1 (6 bases). Germline loops: CDR1 SNHLY, CDR2 FYNNEI. Trimming removed 4 bases from V and 2 bases from J, with 15 bases in between. The length of the CDR3 is 15 residues. CDR3 region: CASSVTGLGAYEQYF. In DNA form, the CDR3 reads TGTGCCAGCAGTGTTACAGGGCTGGGAGCCTACGAGCAGTACTTC. Filled out from reference TRBV2 and TRBJ2-7, the complete variable domain reads EPEVTQTPSHQVTQMGQEVILRCVPISNHLYFYWYRQILGQKVEFLVSFYNNEISEKSEIFDDQFSVERPDGSNFTLKIRSTKLEDSAMYFCASSVTGLGAYEQYFGPGTRLTVT.

This clone was recorded once. V is TRBV3-1 (or the pseudogene TRBV3-2) and J is TRBJ2-3; 8 bases map to TRBD1. Germline CDR1 and CDR2: LGHDT and YNNKEL (reference sequence). Trimming removed 3 bases from V and 5 bases from J; junction bases left unmatched: 7. The CDR3 contains 15 residues. The CDR3 DNA reads TGTGCCAGCAGCCACCTGGACAGGGTTAAAGATACGCAGTATTTT. It translates to CASSHLDRVKDTQYF.

The chain recombines TRBV5-5 with TRBJ1-2; D is unresolved. Trimming took off 0 bases at V and 2 bases at J, with 5 bases between the two ends. The CDR3 runs 13 residues. The germline gives CDR1 SGHKS, CDR2 YYEKEE (reference sequence). DNA of the CDR3: TGTGCCAGCAGCTTGGCGGAGAACTATGGCTACACCTTC. It encodes CASSLAENYGYTF.

The chain combines TRBV9 with TRBJ1-3; no reliable D call. CDR3 size: 16 residues. Germline CDR1 is SGDLS and CDR2 is YYNGEE. V was clipped by 7 bases and J by 5 bases, with 22 bases between them. CDR3 in DNA: TGTGCCAGCGGTTCCGGCTTAAGTAGAGGGCGAAACACCATATATTTT. Translated: CASGSGLSRGRNTIYF. Full variable domain (rest looked up from reference TRBV9 and TRBJ1-3): DSGVTQTPKHLITATGQRVTLRCSPRSGDLSVYWYQQSLDQGLQFLIQYYNGEERAKGNILERFSAQQFPDLHSELNLSSLELGDSALYFCASGSGLSRGRNTIYFGEGSWLTVV.

The chain joins TRBV10-3 to TRBJ2-5, with 9 bases fitting TRBD2. With 4 bases clipped from V and 4 bases from J, the junction kept 7 bases outside the gene matches. This CDR3 spans 15 amino acids. In germline, CDR1 is ENHRY, CDR2 SYGVKD. CDR3 nucleotides: TGTGCCATCAGTGGAATAGCGGGGGTTTCAGAGACCCAGTACTTC. This sequence encodes CAISGIAGVSETQYF.

The table lists this clone with a count of one. The V call is TRBV4-1, the J call TRBJ2-3, with a tentative D call TRBD2 (6 bases). Between the trimmed V and J ends, which lost 4 bases and 6 bases, there was a span of 20 bases. The CDR3 is made up of 16 amino acids. Germline CDR1 and CDR2: MGHRA and YSYEKL. CDR3 sequence (DNA): TGCGCCAGCAGCCCTGATGACCTCACGACTAGGGATACGCAGTATTTT. Translated, it gives CASSPDDLTTRDTQYF.